This T cell receptor beta chain was observed in a study of CD8+ T cells in alopecia areata. The wider study: Tofacitinib was taken orally by treated patients, and the dose was 5 to 10 mg twice daily. Tofacitinib therapy lasting 6 to 18 months was followed by 6 months off drug. Study-wide findings and caveats: Sequences from scalp samples also cover resident alphabeta T cells of normal skin. Any link of baseline CD8+ expansion to response, resting on one nonresponder, remains uncertain.

With respect to this clone: Its antigen is as yet unknown.

Treatment described: oral pan-JAK inhibitor, 5-10 mg twice daily. cDNA reverse transcribed from extracted RNA served as the sequencing template. The data were produced by immunoSEQ multiplex PCR, yet TCRdb's version contains in-frame clones alone and is incomplete. The table shows 150,000 or so clones, with about 56% occurring only once. The V segment lost 4 bases and the J segment 2 bases; nucleotides outside the gene matches: 13. Germline V gene lookup returns CDR1 SGHRS and CDR2 YFSETQ. The CDR3 loop spans 17 amino acids. Sample: CD8+ T cells sorted from blood, taken at week 4, from a patient treated with tofacitinib. The TCR sequence derives from a human donor with alopecia areata. V gene TRBV5-1 combines with J gene TRBJ2-3; 7 bases line up with TRBD1. The CDR3 is CASSDRPGQLNTDTQYF. The CDR3 DNA sequence: TGCGCCAGCAGCGACCGACCGGGACAGCTAAACACAGATACGCAGTATTTT.